Shown below are 11 T cell receptor beta chains from a single sample sequenced in a study of T cell responses to AZD1222 COVID-19 vaccine. Profiling relied on immunoSEQ multiplex PCR, and the TCRdb table lists in-frame clones only, not all of them. The profile shows some 150,000 clones, 88% of them singletons. The sequences come from peripheral blood, collected on day 0 of AZD1222 vaccination. Receptor source: an adult in good health.

J is TRBJ1-1 and V is TRBV9; D is perhaps TRBD1 (6 bases). This CDR3 has 15 amino acids. CDR1 and CDR2 (germline): SGDLS, YYNGEE. Trimming removed 0 bases at V and 5 bases at J, with 14 bases between. CDR3 nucleotides: TGTGCCAGCAGCGTAGCTCCCGGGGGCAGAACTGAAGCTTTCTTT. Its protein is CASSVAPGGRTEAFF. Drawing the rest from reference TRBV9 and TRBJ1-1, the complete variable domain is DSGVTQTPKHLITATGQRVTLRCSPRSGDLSVYWYQQSLDQGLQFLIQYYNGEERAKGNILERFSAQQFPDLHSELNLSSLELGDSALYFCASSVAPGGRTEAFFGQGTRLTVV.

The chain joins TRBV7-6 to TRBJ1-2; 8 bases are a match to TRBD1. Per germline, CDR1 SGHVS and CDR2 FNYEAQ. The CDR3 consists of 16 residues. Losses at the gene ends were 3 bases for V and 8 bases for J; bases not matched to a gene: 14. Here the CDR3 reads CASSLTDGQGYDGYTF. As DNA, the CDR3 is TGTGCCAGCAGCTTGACGGATGGACAGGGATACGACGGCTACACCTTC.

V is TRBV6-4 and J is TRBJ1-6, with TRBD1 matching 8 bases. J lost 9 bases, V lost 5 bases, and 6 bases had no gene match. This CDR3 contains 14 residues. Germline CDR1 MRHNA, CDR2 SNTAGT. CDR3 loop: CASSSSGGRSPLHF. CDR3 bases: TGTGCCAGCAGTTCATCAGGGGGCCGTTCACCCCTCCACTTT.

V is TRBV6-2 or TRBV6-3 and J is TRBJ1-1, with D hard to call. V lost 0 bases and J 10 bases, leaving 9 bases between the germline ends. Germline V gene lookup returns CDR1 MNHEY and CDR2 SVGEGT. The CDR3 consists of 12 residues. For the CDR3, the DNA is TGTGCCAGCAGTTACTCCCCAAACAGAGCTTTCTTT. Protein: CASSYSPNRAFF.

A word on this clone: The same CDR3 is also encoded by other DNA sequences in this sample. The rearrangement links TRBV11-2 to TRBJ1-3; D remains unclear. Trimming removed 3 bases at V and 0 bases at J, with 6 bases between. This CDR3 region has 14 residues. The germline V gene has CDR1 SGHAT and CDR2 FQNNGV. CDR3 bases: TGTGCCAGCAGCTTGATCAACTCTGGAAACACCATATATTTT. It translates to CASSLINSGNTIYF.

V gene TRBV5-1 combines with J gene TRBJ1-3; D may be TRBD1 (5 bases). The CDR3 runs 14 residues. Trimming left V 4 bases short and J 2 bases short, with 10 bases between. CDR1 and CDR2 (germline): SGHRS, YFSETQ. CDR3: CASSPQGAGNTIYF. The CDR3, as DNA: TGCGCCAGCAGCCCTCAGGGAGCTGGAAACACCATATATTTT. Filled out from reference TRBV5-1 and TRBJ1-3, the complete variable domain reads KAGVTQTPRYLIKTRGQQVTLSCSPISGHRSVSWYQQTPGQGLQFLFEYFSETQRNKGNFPGRFSGRQFSNSRSEMNVSTLELGDSALYLCASSPQGAGNTIYFGEGSWLTVV.

In this sample, this clone turned up once. The chain carries TRBV9 and TRBJ2-3, with D perhaps TRBD1 (6 bases). CDR3 length: 15 amino acids. With 3 bases removed from V and 3 bases from J, the gap between germline ends came to 14 bases. The germline V gene encodes CDR1 SGDLS and CDR2 YYNGEE. The CDR3 loop reads CASSAQGQRTDTQYF. DNA of the CDR3: TGTGCCAGCAGCGCCCAAGGACAGCGGACAGATACGCAGTATTTT.

This chain uses TRBV19 with TRBJ2-1; D ambiguous. Per the germline V gene, CDR1 is LNHDA and CDR2 is SQIVND (reference sequence). Trimming took 4 bases from V and 4 from J, leaving 8 bases between them. The length of the CDR3 is 13 residues. CDR3 sequence (DNA): TGTGCCAGTAGTACTAGTTTTTACAATGAGCAGTTCTTC. Protein product: CASSTSFYNEQFF.

The chain has TRBV3-1 (or the pseudogene TRBV3-2) and TRBJ2-3, with D maybe TRBD2 (6 bases). CDR3 length: 14 residues. Germline V lookup: CDR1 LGHDT, CDR2 YNNKEL (reference sequence). V lost 4 bases and J lost 2, with 10 bases in between. CDR3 in DNA: TGTGCCAGCAGCCCCAGCGGGCCCACAGATACGCAGTATTTT. Amino acids: CASSPSGPTDTQYF.

The gene calls are TRBV4-1 and TRBJ1-4; 7 nucleotides match TRBD1. The CDR3 is 17 residues long. The J segment lost 0 bases and the V segment lost 4 bases, leaving 8 bases of the junction unmatched. CDR1 is MGHRA and CDR2 is YSYEKL in the germline V gene. The CDR3 DNA follows: TGCGCCAGCAGCCCAGACAGGGTGCCTGCAACTAATGAAAAACTGTTTTTT. Protein sequence: CASSPDRVPATNEKLFF.

The rearrangement uses TRBV3-1 (or the pseudogene TRBV3-2) and TRBJ1-3, with D hard to call. The germline V gene encodes CDR1 LGHDT and CDR2 YNNKEL (reference sequence). The V and J ends lost 1 base and 0 bases respectively, with 7 bases between them. The CDR3 has 15 amino acids. In DNA form, the CDR3 reads TGTGCCAGCAGCCAAGTCGGAGGCTCTGGAAACACCATATATTTT. Translating gives CASSQVGGSGNTIYF.